Following are 32 T cell receptor beta chains from one sample sequenced in a study of Ad26.COV2.S vaccination and SARS-CoV-2 variants (dated by TCRdb to the early 2020s). The treatment or condition label on this specimen signifies: over 15 received Ad26.COV2.S at low or high dose, single or two shots; roughly five received placebo; per-sample allocation not given. For vaccine and placebo recipients, repertoires were sequenced using samples collected on day 63 after the first injection. Receptor libraries were prepared by the immunoSEQ multiplex PCR assay. This immuneACCESS table, as held by TCRdb, lists in-frame sequences with V and J called but not all clones. Of the missing ones, under half trace to an unresolved V gene in checked studies; the others have no known cause. The sample table contains a few hundred thousand clones; only one count was recorded for about 91% of them. The ten largest clones represent around 1.8% of the sample.

The material sequenced was peripheral blood, taken in a trial of Ad26.COV2.S vaccine versus placebo. These receptors came from a person aged 18-60 years who received the Ad26.COV2.S COVID-19 vaccine or a placebo.

This chain joins TRBV27 and TRBJ2-1; D is unclear. The CDR3 has 16 amino acids. CDR1 is MNHEY, CDR2 SMNVEV, per germline (reference sequence). Deletions cut 0 bases from V and 0 bases from J, with 9 bases between. The CDR3 protein is CASSLSITLSYNEQFF. As DNA, the CDR3 is TGTGCCAGCAGTTTATCGATAACCCTCTCCTACAATGAGCAGTTCTTC.

V usage is TRBV10-3 and J usage is TRBJ1-1; tentatively, D is TRBD1 (6 bases). Trimming removed 4 bases from V and 0 bases from J, with 15 bases in between. Germline CDR1 reads ENHRY; CDR2 reads SYGVKD. The CDR3 consists of 16 residues. In DNA, the CDR3 is TGTGCCATCAGTGGGGGGGCAGGGGCGGTGAACACTGAAGCTTTCTTT. This codes for CAISGGAGAVNTEAFF.

This chain links TRBV27 with TRBJ2-5; D uncertain. The V end was cut by 3 bases, the J end by 4 bases, with 12 bases between. The length of the CDR3 is 14 residues. Germline loops: CDR1 MNHEY, CDR2 SMNVEV (reference sequence). DNA of the CDR3: TGTGCCAGCAGTTTCCAGACGTCTGGAGAGACCCAGTACTTC. Its translation is CASSFQTSGETQYF.

The V call is TRBV7-9, the J call TRBJ2-7; D might be TRBD1 or TRBD2, each matching 5 bases. Germline V gene sequence: CDR1 SEHNR, CDR2 FQNEAQ (reference sequence). Trimming shortened V by 4 bases and J by 5 bases, and 15 bases separated the two germline ends. This CDR3 region has 14 residues. CDR3 DNA sequence: TGTGCCAGCAGCTCGGGACCTCCTCTGAACGAGCAGTACTTC. It is translated as CASSSGPPLNEQYF.

V usage is TRBV12-3 or TRBV12-4 and J usage is TRBJ1-3; D gene ambiguous. The V end was cut by 7 bases, the J end by 1 base, with 5 bases between. The CDR3 totals 12 residues. The CDR3 DNA reads TGTGCCAGCACCAATTCTGGAAACACCATATATTTT. It translates to CASTNSGNTIYF.

DNA of the CDR3: TGCGCCAGCAGCCAGTTTCGAACAACTAATGAAAAACTGTTTTTT. Its translation is CASSQFRTTNEKLFF. The rearrangement joins TRBV4-3 to TRBJ1-4; D unclear. V lost 3 bases and J 0 bases, leaving 8 bases between the germline ends. The CDR3 totals 15 residues. Germline V gives CDR1 LGHNA, CDR2 YSLEER.

This chain uses TRBV18 with TRBJ2-6, with D perhaps TRBD2 (6 bases). Trimming stripped 3 bases from V and 4 bases from J, with 16 bases between. Per germline, CDR1 KGHSH and CDR2 LQKENI. The CDR3 is 17 amino acids. The CDR3 spells CASSPRREAEGANVLTF. The CDR3 region has the DNA TGTGCCAGCTCACCGCGCAGGGAGGCGGAAGGGGCCAACGTCCTGACTTTC.

CDR3 amino acids: CASSKGVGAALLGANPYEQYF. The CDR3 nucleotides are TGTGCCAGCAGCAAAGGGGTGGGGGCTGCCCTTCTGGGGGCCAACCCCTACGAGCAGTACTTC. The rearrangement joins TRBV7-9 to TRBJ2-7; possible D gene TRBD1, 6 bases. V lost 5 bases to trimming and J lost 2 bases, with 34 bases between them. Germline-derived CDR1 and CDR2 are SEHNR and FQNEAQ (reference sequence). CDR3 length: 21 residues.

This clone has just one count. This chain links TRBV10-3 with TRBJ2-7; D is uncertain. Trimming pared 0 bases from V and 0 bases from J, leaving 9 bases between. Germline lookup yields CDR1 ENHRY and CDR2 SYGVKD. This CDR3 contains 15 residues. The DNA of the CDR3 is TGTGCCATCAGTGAGTCAAGGACGGGCTCCTACGAGCAGTACTTC. Its protein is CAISESRTGSYEQYF.

V and J are TRBV7-9 and TRBJ1-3; D not resolved. The germline V gene has CDR1 SEHNR and CDR2 FQNEAQ (reference sequence). V dropped 6 bases and J dropped 3 bases, with 9 bases sitting between them. There are 13 residues in the CDR3. The CDR3 is CASRRLIGNTIYF. CDR3 nucleotides: TGTGCCAGCAGACGACTCATTGGAAACACCATATATTTT.

CDR3 DNA: TGTGCCAGCACCCCTGAGCGGGCGGCCTACGAGCAGTACTTC. It specifies CASTPERAAYEQYF. The gene calls are TRBV11-1 and TRBJ2-7, with a weak D call TRBD2 (6 bases). Germline V gene sequence: CDR1 SGHAT, CDR2 FQDESV (reference sequence). The CDR3 is 14 residues long. V lost 7 bases, J lost 2 bases, and 15 bases lay in between.

V gene TRBV7-2 combines with J gene TRBJ1-6; no definite D call. Germline lookup yields CDR1 SGHTA and CDR2 FQGNSA. The CDR3 totals 14 residues. The V gene lost 3 bases and the J gene lost 4 bases, with 7 bases spanning the gap. The CDR3 bases are TGTGCCAGCAGCTTGAGGAGATATAATTCACCCCTCCACTTT. Translated: CASSLRRYNSPLHF.

The genes are TRBV5-5 and TRBJ1-3; no clear D. The germline V gene has CDR1 SGHKS and CDR2 YYEKEE (reference sequence). This CDR3 comprises 14 residues. V lost 3 bases, J lost 0 bases, and 7 bases lay in between. CDR3 sequence reads: CASSSTSSGNTIYF. The CDR3 region has the DNA TGTGCCAGCAGCTCGACCAGCTCTGGAAACACCATATATTTT.

This chain joins TRBV7-2 and TRBJ2-1; D is uncertain. Germline V gives CDR1 SGHTA, CDR2 FQGNSA. V was cut by 0 bases and J by 3 bases, with 6 bases left in between. The CDR3 sequence is 14 residues long. CDR3 coding DNA: TGTGCCAGCAGCTTAGCTAGCCACTACAATGAGCAGTTCTTC. Translating it yields CASSLASHYNEQFF.

V gene TRBV7-2 combines with J gene TRBJ2-3; D might be TRBD1 or TRBD2, each matching 5 bases. V was trimmed by 0 bases and J by 0 bases, leaving 10 bases between them. The CDR3 runs to 16 residues. The germline V gene encodes CDR1 SGHTA and CDR2 FQGNSA. In DNA form, the CDR3 reads TGTGCCAGCAGCTTAGCGGGACGGCCTAGCACAGATACGCAGTATTTT. Translated, it gives CASSLAGRPSTDTQYF. Variable domain in full (rest from reference TRBV7-2 and TRBJ2-3): GAGVSQSPSNKVTEKGKDVELRCDPISGHTALYWYRQSLGQGLEFLIYFQGNSAPDKSGLPSDRFSAERTGGSVSTLTIQRTQQEDSAVYLCASSLAGRPSTDTQYFGPGTRLTVL.

This sequence joins TRBV27 and TRBJ1-2; TRBD1 is a possible D gene (5 bases). The CDR3 consists of 14 residues. Germline loops: CDR1 MNHEY, CDR2 SMNVEV (reference sequence). With 7 bases removed from V and 8 bases from J, the gap between germline ends came to 20 bases. DNA of the CDR3: TGTGCCAGCAAGGGAGAGGGGTCACCGGGAGGCTACACCTTC. Protein sequence: CASKGEGSPGGYTF.

In its sample, this clone was seen many times. V gene TRBV7-9 combines with J gene TRBJ1-2; D perhaps matches TRBD1 (5 bases). CDR1 and CDR2 from the germline V gene are SEHNR and FQNEAQ (reference sequence). V shed 6 bases and J shed 4 bases, with 12 bases lying between them. The CDR3 runs 13 residues. CDR3 sequence: CASSTGTSYGYTF. DNA for the CDR3: TGTGCCAGCAGTACCGGGACGAGCTATGGCTACACCTTC.

The rearrangement links TRBV6-2 or TRBV6-3 to TRBJ1-5; 9 nucleotides agree with TRBD1. Looked up from germline, CDR1 is MNHEY and CDR2 is SVGEGT. Unmatched junction bases numbered 8, after V lost 2 bases and J lost 0 bases. The CDR3 runs 18 residues. CDR3 residues: CASSYEWGQGFSNQPQHF. The DNA of the CDR3 is TGTGCCAGCAGTTACGAGTGGGGACAGGGTTTTAGCAATCAGCCCCAGCATTTT.

The DNA of the CDR3 is TGTGCCTGGACGGGTTCAGGGGCGAGGACGCCCCAGCATTTT. It encodes CAWTGSGARTPQHF. The V call is TRBV30, the J call TRBJ1-5; D is possibly TRBD1 (6 bases). The length of the CDR3 is 14 residues. Deletions cut 4 bases from V and 9 bases from J, with 19 bases between. The germline V gene has CDR1 GTSNPN and CDR2 SVGIG (reference sequence).

The chain carries TRBV30 and TRBJ2-2; 7 bases are a match to TRBD2. Germline V gene data show CDR1 as GTSNPN and CDR2 as SVGIG (reference sequence). V was pared by 6 bases and J by 7 bases, with 11 bases of the junction left unmatched. CDR3 length equals 14 residues. This chain's CDR3 is CACNKGLSNGELFF. The CDR3, as DNA: TGTGCCTGCAATAAGGGACTATCTAACGGGGAGCTGTTTTTT.

The CDR3 DNA reads as TGTGCCAGCTCACCACCCACGGGGCGGGAGGGCCTCAATGAGCAGTTCTTC. Its protein product is CASSPPTGREGLNEQFF. The chain employs TRBV18 and TRBJ2-1; the match to TRBD2 covers 9 bases. V shed 0 bases, J shed 6 bases, and the junction held 9 bases outside the gene matches. This CDR3 region has 17 residues. The germline gives CDR1 KGHSH, CDR2 LQKENI.

V usage is TRBV7-9 and J usage is TRBJ2-2; D may be TRBD2 (5 bases). Germline-derived CDR1 and CDR2 are SEHNR and FQNEAQ (reference sequence). There are 13 residues in the CDR3. V lost 5 bases and J 6 bases, leaving 10 bases between the germline ends. The CDR3 bases are TGTGCCAGCAGCCCCTCGGGATCCGGGGAGCTGTTTTTT. Translating it yields CASSPSGSGELFF. The full variable domain, completed using reference TRBV7-9 and TRBJ2-2, is DTGVSQNPRHKITKRGQNVTFRCDPISEHNRLYWYRQTLGQGPEFLTYFQNEAQLEKSRLLSDRFSAERPKGSFSTLEIQRTEQGDSAMYLCASSPSGSGELFFGEGSRLTVL.

The chain is built from TRBV28 and TRBJ1-1; tentative D call: TRBD1 (6 bases). Germline-derived CDR1 and CDR2 are MDHEN and SYDVKM. V was cut by 6 bases and J by 4 bases, with 15 bases left in between. The CDR3 contains 14 residues. The CDR3 loop reads CASSITGLGTEAFF. In nucleotides, the CDR3 is TGTGCCAGCAGCATAACAGGGTTAGGCACTGAAGCTTTCTTT.

This sequence joins TRBV3-1 (or the pseudogene TRBV3-2) and TRBJ1-1; no reliable D call. The V end lost 1 base, the J end lost 0 bases, and 9 bases lay between the germline ends. Germline V CDR1 and CDR2: LGHDT, YNNKEL (reference sequence). The CDR3 is made up of 15 amino acids. Here the CDR3 DNA reads TGTGCCAGCAGCCAAGGCCAGAAGATGAACACTGAAGCTTTCTTT. Encoded protein: CASSQGQKMNTEAFF.

This chain uses TRBV10-2 with TRBJ2-7; a weak D match, TRBD1 (6 bases). V was cut by 3 bases and J by 7 bases, with 16 bases left in between. The CDR3 covers 14 residues. The germline CDR1 and CDR2 sequences are WSHSY and SAAADI. The CDR3 DNA sequence: TGCGCCAGCAGTGAAACAAGGGGGACGGGGGAGCAGTACTTC. This translates into CASSETRGTGEQYF.

This clone turned up a few times. The chain couples TRBV6-2 or TRBV6-3 to TRBJ2-7; 14 nucleotides align to TRBD2. The V and J ends lost 2 bases and 6 bases, in that order; junction bases with no gene match: 3. The CDR3 has 15 residues. Per the germline V gene, CDR1 is MNHEY and CDR2 is SVGEGT. In nucleotides, the CDR3 is TGTGCCAGCAGTTACCCGGGACTAGCGGGAGCCGAGCAGTACTTC. Translation: CASSYPGLAGAEQYF.

This clone was recorded at least ten times. V usage is TRBV2 and J usage is TRBJ1-2; tentatively, D is TRBD1 (5 bases). The ends were cut back, 5 bases at V and 4 bases at J, with 11 bases in the middle. CDR3 length: 13 residues. Germline V gene sequence: CDR1 SNHLY, CDR2 FYNNEI. CDR3 region: CASSRQTPYGYTF. CDR3 nucleotide sequence: TGTGCCAGCAGTCGACAGACCCCCTATGGCTACACCTTC.

The rearrangement joins TRBV5-6 to TRBJ2-1; D is ambiguous. V dropped 0 bases and J dropped 6 bases, with 7 bases sitting between them. Germline CDR1 SGHDT, CDR2 YYEEEE. The CDR3 extends over 13 amino acids. CDR3 loop: CASSLGRRNEQFF. The CDR3 DNA reads as TGTGCCAGCAGCTTGGGACGCCGCAATGAGCAGTTCTTC.

The rearrangement uses TRBV28 and TRBJ1-4; D possibly corresponds to TRBD1 (5 bases). With 5 bases removed from V and 8 bases from J, the gap between germline ends came to 18 bases. The CDR3 is made up of 15 amino acids. CDR1 is MDHEN, CDR2 SYDVKM, per germline. Here the CDR3 reads CASSEIGRGNEKLFF. The CDR3 DNA sequence: TGTGCCAGCAGTGAAATCGGGAGGGGTAACGAAAAACTGTTTTTT.

J is TRBJ2-3 and V is TRBV24-1; 11 bases match TRBD2. Germline V gene lookup returns CDR1 KGHDR and CDR2 SFDVKD. Germline trimming cut 9 bases from V and 5 bases from J; bases unmatched to any gene: 3. This CDR3 is built from 13 residues. CDR3 bases: TGTGCCACCGGGCTAGCGGGAGGAGATACGCAGTATTTT. This translates into CATGLAGGDTQYF.

The table lists this clone with many counts. The V and J genes are TRBV23-1 and TRBJ2-2; D is possibly TRBD1 (6 bases). TRBV23-1 is an open reading frame, and its role is uncertain. The CDR3 contains 15 residues. Trimming took 2 bases from V and 1 from J, leaving 8 bases between them. The CDR3 DNA follows: TGCGCCAGCAGTCAAGAGACAGGGAACACCGGGGAGCTGTTTTTT. Protein sequence: CASSQETGNTGELFF.

This chain uses TRBV5-1 with TRBJ2-7, with 9 bases that match TRBD2. In germline, CDR1 is SGHRS, CDR2 YFSETQ. V lost 3 bases to trimming and J lost 3 bases; unmatched junction nucleotides: 4. The CDR3 totals 14 residues. The CDR3 DNA follows: TGCGCCAGCAGCTCGCTGACTAGCGGCTACGAGCAGTACTTC. Amino acids: CASSSLTSGYEQYF.